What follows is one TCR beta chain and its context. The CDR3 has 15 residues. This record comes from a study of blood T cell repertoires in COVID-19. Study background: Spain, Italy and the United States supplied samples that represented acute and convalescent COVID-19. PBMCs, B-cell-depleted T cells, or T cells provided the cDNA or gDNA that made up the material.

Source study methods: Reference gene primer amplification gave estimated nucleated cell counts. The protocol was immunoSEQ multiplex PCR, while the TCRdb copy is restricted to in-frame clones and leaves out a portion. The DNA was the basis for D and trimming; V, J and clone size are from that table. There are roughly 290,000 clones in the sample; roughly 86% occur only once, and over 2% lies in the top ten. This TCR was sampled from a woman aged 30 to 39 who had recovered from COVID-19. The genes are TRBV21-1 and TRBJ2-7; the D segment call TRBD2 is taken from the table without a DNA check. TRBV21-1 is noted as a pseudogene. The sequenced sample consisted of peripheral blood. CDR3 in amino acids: CASSKGTDSSYEQYF. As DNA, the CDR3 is TGTGCCAGCAGCAAAGGAACTGATAGCTCCTACGAGCAGTACTTC.